The T cell receptor (beta chain) described here comes from a study of beta chain features in type 1 diabetes. General observations from the study: The study found fewer insertions and more deletions at VDJ junctions in type 1 diabetes patients. It was possible that PCR favored shorter templates, equally so in patients and controls. Shortening that was moderate but significant affected the TCRB CDR3s of Type 1 diabetes patients in all four CD4+ subsets. It was among patients, rather than healthy donors, that naive, central memory and Treg TCRB repertoires appeared more similar.

CD45RO/CCR7/CD25/CD127/CD95/CD27 staining was used to isolate CD4+ naive, central memory, regulatory and stem cell-like memory cells by sorting. With regard to this clone: What it recognizes is unknown.

cDNA synthesis used the whole RNA isolate, giving expressed TCRB sequences. Method: immunoSEQ multiplex PCR; TCRdb's copy keeps in-frame clones and lacks some. The table records roughly 150,000 clones, around 7.8% of them present only once. This TCR derives from a woman aged 40 to 49 with type 1 diabetes. Sequences were obtained from central memory CD4+ T cells from blood.

DNA of the CDR3: TGTGCCAGCAGCCCCGGACAGGTCTATGGCTACACCTTC. It specifies CASSPGQVYGYTF. This chain uses TRBV11-2 with TRBJ1-2; 7 bases align to TRBD1. Losses at the gene ends were 5 bases for V and 4 bases for J; bases not matched to a gene: 4. The CDR3 extends over 13 amino acids. Germline-derived CDR1 and CDR2 are SGHAT and FQNNGV.